Given below is one T cell receptor beta chain in context. This clonotype has a count of ten or more. The specificity of this receptor is unknown. No base qualities exist here, and no much larger clone lies one base off it. Set within a cohort of healthcare workers in London, UK, this nested case-control study involved weekly PCR testing of nasopharyngeal swabs along with blood sampling. Healthcare workers were recruited between 23 and 31 March 2020, during the week of the UK lockdown, and were followed weekly for up to about 15 weeks. CDR1 is given as MNHEY and CDR2 as SVGEGT, both from the germline V gene. V is reduced by 4 bases and J by 4 bases, leaving a spacing of 18 bases between them. The CDR3 measures 16 amino acids from cysteine to phenylalanine. The only DNA kept is the CDR3, 48 bases in frame from the first base. This sample is drawn from a study of early T cells in non-severe SARS-CoV-2 infection (dated by TCRdb to about 2021). Some background on the complete study: TCR sequencing used bulk RNA from unsorted whole blood, so alpha and beta chains could not be paired. Summary of the overall study and its limitations: Matching against VDJdb was skewed toward anti-spike CD8 responses, likely underestimated virus-specific expansions, and missed private and CD4 specificities.

Library method: 5' RACE. Instrument on record: NextSeq 500. The TCR library protocol attached unique molecular identifiers to individual cDNA molecules to correct for sequencing error and PCR bias. Both TCR alpha and beta chains were sequenced, and tight co-correlation was observed between alpha and beta sequence abundances in each sample. In the authors' own workflow: Decombinator V4 was used to annotate TCR sequences for V gene, J gene and CDR3. Expanded TCRs were defined as changing significantly between any two time points under a Poisson model with p below 0.0001. TCR abundances were normalised to the total number of TCRs sequenced per sample and expressed as counts per million. TRAV1-2 paired with TRAJ12, TRAJ20 or TRAJ33 defined MAIT TCRs, while TRAV10 paired with TRAJ18 defined iNKT TCRs. VDJdb, accessed 1 November 2021, was searched for CMV, EBV and SARS-CoV-2 annotated TCRs, excluding TCRs annotated for multiple antigens. TCRdb handled the public reads itself, with Q25 trimming in fastp and clone calling in MiXCR, and kept productive beta chains. Each record represents a unique CDR3 protein, reported with the most common genes and DNA among its rows. TCRdb's processing, not the authors', yielded these V and J calls. The sample data list tens of thousands of distinct CDR3 sequences, and less than 6% of these were observed just once. The ten largest clonotypes hold 4% to 5.5% of the sample.

The sequence was collected from an adult who was a healthcare worker with PCR-confirmed SARS-CoV-2 infection or an uninfected control (not recorded which). Here the chain combines TRBV6-2 or TRBV6-3 and TRBJ2-3, with the identity of the D gene unclear. Material: whole blood, obtained at baseline. The CDR3 in this case is CASSSEPEPSPDTQYF. The nucleotide sequence reads TGTGCCAGCAGTTCGGAGCCGGAACCTTCCCCAGATACGCAGTATTTT.